A selection of T cell receptor beta chains follows, all from one sample in a study of OX40 agonist ivuxolimab in advanced cancers. Assay: immunoSEQ multiplex PCR; the TCRdb copy retains only in-frame clones and omits some. The table lists 82,000 or so clones, 85% to 90% of them singletons. The starting material was CD4+ or CD8+ T cells sorted from blood, obtained in a trial of the OX40 agonist ivuxolimab. The source is an adult with an advanced solid tumor such as melanoma, head and neck, liver or kidney cancer. Both conserved end residues are part of each CDR3. The order of the fields is clone size, D gene, J gene, V gene, CDR3 protein, CDR3 DNA. A D gene is named only where the DNA matches it firmly. Clone size is given for some rows only: seen once, a few or many times, or a class if the clone is expanded.

few - TRBJ1-2 TRBV14 CASSPNVGQPYGYTF TGTGCCAGCAGCCCGAACGTAGGACAGCCCTATGGCTACACCTTC
few - TRBJ2-2 TRBV27 CASSVTRGTTGELFF TGTGCCAGCAGTGTGACTAGGGGGACCACCGGGGAGCTGTTTTTT
once - TRBJ1-2 TRBV29-1 CSVAGFYGYTF TGCAGCGTTGCAGGATTCTATGGCTACACCTTC
- - TRBJ2-1 TRBV2 CASSGAAREQFF TGTGCCAGCAGTGGGGCGGCTAGAGAGCAGTTCTTC
- TRBD2 TRBJ2-3 TRBV6-5 CASSATSGGSDTQYF TGTGCCAGCAGTGCGACTAGCGGGGGTAGTGATACGCAGTATTTT
- - TRBJ1-1 TRBV7-2 CASSPTGQQNTEAFF TGTGCCAGCAGCCCTACCGGACAGCAGAACACTGAAGCTTTCTTT
- - TRBJ1-1 TRBV7-2 CASRIHTAVVEAFF TGTGCCAGCAGGATACACACCGCGGTGGTAGAAGCTTTCTTT
- - TRBJ2-3 TRBV5-6 CASSLDLSGSTDTQYF TGTGCCAGCAGCTTGGACCTTAGCGGAAGCACAGATACGCAGTATTTT
- - TRBJ2-2 TRBV7-3 CASSLTGRDTGELFF TGTGCCAGCAGCTTAACCGGGCGGGACACCGGGGAGCTGTTTTTT
- - TRBJ2-6 TRBV7-3 CASSFTPGQVSGANVLTF TGTGCCAGCAGCTTTACGCCGGGACAAGTCTCTGGGGCCAACGTCCTGACTTTC
- - TRBJ1-3 TRBV29-1 CSVGVDSAGNTIYF TGCAGCGTTGGGGTTGACAGTGCGGGAAACACCATATATTTT
once TRBD1 TRBJ2-3 TRBV2 CASSEPTGGRSFADTQYF TGTGCCAGCAGTGAGCCGACAGGGGGTAGGAGTTTTGCAGATACGCAGTATTTT
- TRBD2 TRBJ2-5 TRBV9 CASSGAGGRQETQYF TGTGCCAGCAGCGGAGCGGGGGGGCGCCAAGAGACCCAGTACTTC
once - TRBJ1-2 TRBV2 CASSDGAQNYGYTF TGTGCCAGCAGTGATGGAGCGCAGAACTATGGCTACACCTTC
- TRBD1 TRBJ2-5 TRBV5-1 CASSLADGQGFPPQETQYF TGCGCCAGCAGCTTGGCCGACGGACAGGGCTTCCCCCCCCAAGAGACCCAGTACTTC
- - TRBJ2-5 TRBV7-3 CASSLGSQETQYF TGTGCCAGCAGCTTAGGGTCCCAGGAGACCCAGTACTTC
- TRBD1 TRBJ2-5 TRBV7-3 CASSLGTGPQETQYF TGTGCCAGCAGCTTAGGGACAGGGCCGCAAGAGACCCAGTACTTC
- - TRBJ1-5 TRBV6-5 CASSRDAVDQPQHF TGTGCCAGCAGTAGGGACGCCGTCGATCAGCCCCAGCATTTT
- - TRBJ1-5 TRBV5-4 CASSQGAGSDQPQHF TGTGCCAGCTCTCAGGGTGCAGGAAGTGATCAGCCCCAGCATTTT
- TRBD1 TRBJ1-2 TRBV19 CASSTSGQGGGYGYTF TGTGCCAGTAGTACTTCCGGACAGGGCGGTGGCTATGGCTACACCTTC
- - TRBJ1-3 TRBV11-2 CASSLTSTGLAPSGNTIYF TGTGCCAGCAGCTTAACGTCGACAGGATTGGCTCCCTCTGGAAACACCATATATTTT
- - TRBJ2-5 TRBV2 CASLRDLLGETQYF TGTGCCAGCCTTCGGGACCTCCTAGGAGAGACCCAGTACTTC
- TRBD1 TRBJ1-1 TRBV6-1 CASRIQTGSEAFF TGTGCCAGCAGAATTCAGACAGGGTCTGAAGCTTTCTTT
- - TRBJ1-1 TRBV19 CASSIGRAAEAFF TGTGCCAGTAGTATAGGCAGGGCTGCTGAAGCTTTCTTT
- - TRBJ1-5 TRBV2 CASRRVGGYSNQPQHF TGTGCCAGCAGGAGAGTGGGCGGGTATAGCAATCAGCCCCAGCATTTT
once - TRBJ2-5 TRBV6-5 CASRRDRLYQETQYF TGTGCCAGCAGGAGAGACCGCCTATACCAAGAGACCCAGTACTTC
few - TRBJ2-3 TRBV19 CASSTSSSTDTQYF TGTGCCTCCTCGACGAGTTCAAGCACAGATACGCAGTATTTT
- - TRBJ1-1 TRBV5-1 CASSPREGGNTEAFF TGCGCCAGCAGCCCCAGGGAGGGGGGGAACACTGAAGCTTTCTTT
- - TRBJ2-7 TRBV19 CASSIAGDEDEQYF TGTGCCAGTAGTATAGCGGGTGACGAAGACGAGCAGTACTTC
- - TRBJ1-5 TRBV6-1 CASANRHQNQPQHF TGTGCCAGCGCAAACCGGCACCAGAATCAGCCCCAGCATTTT
- - TRBJ1-1 TRBV28 CASSLERENTEAFF TGTGCCAGCAGTTTAGAGAGGGAGAACACTGAAGCTTTCTTT
- - TRBJ2-3 TRBV27 CASRSQKQTTLRDTQYF TGTGCCAGCAGATCCCAGAAACAGACAACCCTCCGAGATACGCAGTATTTT
few - TRBJ1-6 TRBV5-6 CASSPMHSPLHF TGTGCCAGCAGCCCGATGCATTCACCCCTCCACTTT
- TRBD1 TRBJ1-1 TRBV28 CASSLRQGGTEAFF TGTGCCAGCAGTCTGAGACAGGGCGGCACTGAAGCTTTCTTT
once - TRBJ1-3 TRBV28 CASSFHGSGNTIYF TGTGCCAGCAGTTTCCACGGGTCTGGAAACACCATATATTTT
once - TRBJ2-3 TRBV10-3 CAISDGGTDTQYF TGTGCCATCAGTGACGGGGGCACAGATACGCAGTATTTT
- TRBD2 TRBJ2-1 TRBV7-3 CASSSRTSVHNEQFF TGTGCCAGCAGCTCCCGGACTAGCGTGCATAATGAGCAGTTCTTC
- TRBD1 TRBJ2-1 TRBV2 CASHQGAINNEQFF TGTGCCAGTCATCAGGGGGCGATAAACAATGAGCAGTTCTTC
- - TRBJ1-4 TRBV9 CASSLGWTTNEKLFF TGTGCCAGCAGCCTAGGGTGGACAACTAATGAAAAACTGTTTTTT
- - TRBJ2-3 TRBV5-1 CASSLEWDTQYF TGCGCCAGCAGCTTGGAGTGGGATACGCAGTATTTT
- TRBD1 TRBJ1-2 TRBV5-4 CASSFGTGGEGYTF TGTGCCAGCAGCTTTGGGACAGGGGGTGAGGGCTACACCTTC
- - TRBJ1-3 TRBV5-6 CASSSRVNTIYF TGTGCCAGCAGCTCCCGAGTAAACACCATATATTTT
- TRBD1 TRBJ2-2 TRBV30 CARGQGTGELFF TGTGCCCGCGGACAGGGGACCGGGGAGCTGTTTTTT
- - TRBJ2-3 TRBV5-4 CASSFDPDTQYF TGTGCCAGCAGCTTCGACCCAGATACGCAGTATTTT
- - TRBJ1-1 TRBV5-1 CASSTPGGAEAFF TGCGCCAGCAGCACCCCGGGAGGGGCTGAAGCTTTCTTT
- - TRBJ1-1 TRBV28 CASSSMRYSEAFF TGTGCCAGCAGTTCGATGCGCTATAGTGAAGCTTTCTTT
- - TRBJ1-4 TRBV30 CAWSEARTNEKLFF TGTGCCTGGAGTGAGGCAAGAACTAATGAAAAACTGTTTTTT
once - TRBJ1-3 TRBV27 CASSLSSRGNTIYF TGTGCCAGCAGTTTATCGTCACGTGGAAACACCATATATTTT
- TRBD1 TRBJ2-7 TRBV28 CASSSDRGILDEQYF TGTGCCAGCAGTTCGGACAGGGGGATATTGGACGAGCAGTACTTC
- - TRBJ1-3 TRBV9 CASSVVVDSGNTIYF TGTGCCAGCAGCGTAGTAGTAGACTCTGGAAACACCATATATTTT
once - TRBJ1-2 TRBV2 CASSAGYGYTF TGTGCCAGCAGTGCCGGCTATGGCTACACCTTC
few TRBD2 TRBJ2-3 TRBV27 CASQKRGTLTDTQYF TGTGCCAGCCAAAAGCGGGGGACCCTCACAGATACGCAGTATTTT
- - TRBJ2-7 TRBV5-1 CASSDHGGAYEQYF TGCGCCAGCAGCGATCACGGGGGAGCCTACGAGCAGTACTTC
once TRBD1 TRBJ2-7 TRBV28 CASTSGGSSYEQYF TGTGCCAGCACCTCAGGGGGCAGCTCCTACGAGCAGTACTTC
- TRBD1 TRBJ1-5 TRBV30 CAWRDRLSNQPQHF TGTGCCTGGAGGGACAGGCTAAGCAATCAGCCCCAGCATTTT